This TCR beta chain was retrieved from a study of T cells in Graves' hyperthyroidism and ophthalmopathy. Study summary: Peripheral blood was drawn at first diagnosis, prior to all treatment. General study points: Appearing also in blood were most of the thyroid clonotypes expanded above 0.001.

Diagnosis relied on clinical symptoms, serum thyroxine and TRAb, thyroid ultrasound and orbital computed tomography. Worth noting for this clonotype: Its cognate antigen is unknown.

Amplified TCR beta CDR3 regions derived from RNA transcripts. HTBI primers were used for first-round RT-PCR of the TCR CDR3. One entry per CDR3 protein, called by TCRdb with MiXCR from the multiplex PCR reads. Of roughly 290,000 distinct CDR3 sequences listed, approximately 15% are singletons. This clonotype was obtained from a woman aged 55-70 years with Graves' ophthalmopathy. Sequencing was done on a sample of blood.

CDR3: CASSNLPPDRVLEQYF. The CDR3, as DNA: TGTGCCAGCAGTAACCTCCCCCCGGACAGGGTTCTGGAGCAGTACTTC. The V and J genes are TRBV6-2 or TRBV6-3 and TRBJ2-7; 8 bases line up with TRBD1. The germline V gene encodes CDR1 MNHEY and CDR2 SVGEGT. CDR3 length: 16 residues. With V trimmed by 5 bases and J by 7 bases, 16 bases remained unmatched.